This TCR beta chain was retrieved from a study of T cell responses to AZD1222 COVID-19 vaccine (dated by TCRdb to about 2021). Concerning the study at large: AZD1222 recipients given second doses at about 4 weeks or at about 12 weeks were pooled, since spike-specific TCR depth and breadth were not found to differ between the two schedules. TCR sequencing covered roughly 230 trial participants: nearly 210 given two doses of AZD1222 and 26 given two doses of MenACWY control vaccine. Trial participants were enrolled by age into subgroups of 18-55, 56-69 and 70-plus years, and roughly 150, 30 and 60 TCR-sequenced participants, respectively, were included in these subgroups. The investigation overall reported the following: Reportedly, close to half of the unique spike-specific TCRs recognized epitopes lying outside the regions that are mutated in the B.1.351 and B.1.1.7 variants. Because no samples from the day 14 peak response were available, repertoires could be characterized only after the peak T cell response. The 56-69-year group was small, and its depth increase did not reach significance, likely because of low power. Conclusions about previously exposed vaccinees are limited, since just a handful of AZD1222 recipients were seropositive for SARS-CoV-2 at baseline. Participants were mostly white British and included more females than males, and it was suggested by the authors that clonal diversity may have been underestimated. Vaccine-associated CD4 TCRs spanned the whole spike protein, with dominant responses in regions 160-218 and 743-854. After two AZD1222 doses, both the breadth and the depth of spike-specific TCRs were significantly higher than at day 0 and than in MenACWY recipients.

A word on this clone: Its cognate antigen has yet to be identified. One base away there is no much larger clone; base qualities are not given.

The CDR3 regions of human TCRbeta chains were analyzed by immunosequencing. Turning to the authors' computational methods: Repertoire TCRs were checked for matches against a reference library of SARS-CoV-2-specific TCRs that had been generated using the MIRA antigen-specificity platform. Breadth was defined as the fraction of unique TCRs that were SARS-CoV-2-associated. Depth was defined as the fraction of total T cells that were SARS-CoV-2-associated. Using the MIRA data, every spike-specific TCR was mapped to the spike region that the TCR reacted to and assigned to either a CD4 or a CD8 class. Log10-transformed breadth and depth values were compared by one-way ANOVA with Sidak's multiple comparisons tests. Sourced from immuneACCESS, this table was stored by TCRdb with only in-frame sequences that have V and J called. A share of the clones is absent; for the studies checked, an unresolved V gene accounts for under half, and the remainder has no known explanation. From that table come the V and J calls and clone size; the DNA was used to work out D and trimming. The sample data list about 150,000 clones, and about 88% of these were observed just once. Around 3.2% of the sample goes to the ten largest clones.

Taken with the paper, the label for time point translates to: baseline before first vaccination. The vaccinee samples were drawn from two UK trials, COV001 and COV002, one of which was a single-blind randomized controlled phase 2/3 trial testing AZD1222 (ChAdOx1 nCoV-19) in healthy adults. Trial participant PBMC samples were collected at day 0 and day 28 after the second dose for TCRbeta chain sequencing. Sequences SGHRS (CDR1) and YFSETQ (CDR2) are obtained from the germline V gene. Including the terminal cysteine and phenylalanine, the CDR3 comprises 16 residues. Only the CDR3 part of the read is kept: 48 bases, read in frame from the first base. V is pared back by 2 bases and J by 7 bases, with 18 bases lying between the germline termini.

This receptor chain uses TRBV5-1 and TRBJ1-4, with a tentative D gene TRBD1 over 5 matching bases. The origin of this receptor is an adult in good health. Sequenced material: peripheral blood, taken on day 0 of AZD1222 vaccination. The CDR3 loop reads CASSFSPGRVGEKLFF. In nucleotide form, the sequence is TGCGCCAGCAGCTTTTCCCCAGGGAGGGTGGGTGAAAAACTGTTTTTT.